The 22 T cell receptor beta chains presented below share a single source sample, sequenced in a study of tumor-infiltrating lymphocytes in primary liver carcinoma. The source of the blood RNA was unsorted whole blood, and germline DNA was extracted as well. Constant-region priming of roughly 500 ng total RNA yielded TCR beta cDNA. Library construction for TCR beta comprised three nested multiplex PCR rounds performed with slightly modified ARM-PCR. Investigators reported that the first two PCR rounds, at about 11 cycles each, used TRBV1-TRBV30 forward primers with a C-beta reverse primer. One entry per CDR3 protein, called by TCRdb with MiXCR from the multiplex PCR reads. Among almost 200,000 distinct CDR3 sequences listed, less than 75% were seen once. Sequencing was performed on peripheral blood. Receptors originate from a woman in her fifties or sixties with primary liver carcinoma and hepatitis B virus infection.

A word on this clonotype: Mismatch with germline at one junction end may stem from a read error. In nucleotides, the CDR3 is TGTGCCAGCAGCTTAGGCGCCTCGCGCTACGAGCAGCACTTC. Translated: CASSLGASRYEQHF. This chain uses TRBV11-2 with TRBJ2-7; D uncertain. This CDR3 region has 14 residues. From germline, CDR1 is SGHAT and CDR2 FQNNGV.

V usage is TRBV19 and J usage is TRBJ2-1; D is ambiguous. The V gene lost 5 bases and the J gene lost 4 bases, with 12 bases spanning the gap. The CDR3 sequence is 14 residues long. Germline V CDR1 and CDR2: LNHDA, SQIVND (reference sequence). CDR3 loop: CASSPRTEYNEQFF. CDR3 in DNA: TGTGCCAGTAGTCCCCGGACCGAGTACAATGAGCAGTTCTTC.

This chain uses TRBV30 with TRBJ1-4, with D possibly TRBD1 on 6 matching bases. Germline V gene sequence: CDR1 GTSNPN, CDR2 SVGIG (reference sequence). This CDR3 is 18 amino acids long. Trimming left V 4 bases short and J 7 bases short, with 28 bases between. The CDR3 loop is CAWNLGGSWAVGVEKLFF. CDR3 in DNA: TGTGCCTGGAACTTAGGGGGATCATGGGCGGTCGGAGTTGAAAAACTGTTTTTT.

V and J are TRBV28 and TRBJ1-2, with 11 nucleotides matching TRBD1. Germline values: CDR1 MDHEN, CDR2 SYDVKM. This CDR3 has 17 residues. V was pared by 4 bases and J by 4 bases, with 11 bases of the junction left unmatched. CDR3 loop: CASSSWDRGLKGYGYTF. CDR3 sequence (DNA): TGTGCCAGCAGTTCCTGGGACAGGGGGTTAAAGGGCTATGGCTACACCTTC.

This sequence joins TRBV28 and TRBJ1-1; D gene uncertain. This CDR3 spans 13 amino acids. Looked up from germline, CDR1 is MDHEN and CDR2 is SYDVKM. V was shortened by 7 bases and J by 4 bases, with 13 bases between the two germline ends. CDR3 region: CASNEGRITEAFF. Written as DNA, the CDR3 is TGTGCCAGCAACGAAGGACGCATCACTGAAGCTTTCTTT.

CDR3 sequence: CASSLQAGGTDTQYF. The CDR3 nucleotides are TGTGCCAGCAGTTTACAAGCCGGAGGCACAGATACGCAGTATTTT. The genes are TRBV28 and TRBJ2-3; no definite D call. Germline-derived CDR1 and CDR2 are MDHEN and SYDVKM. V lost 2 bases to trimming and J lost 1 base, with 10 bases between them. This CDR3 comprises 15 residues.

A remark on this clonotype: At one of its ends the junction is not consistent with the germline gene, which may arise from a read error. The chain couples TRBV11-2 to TRBJ2-7; D uncertain. Germline V lookup: CDR1 SGHAT, CDR2 FQNNGV. The CDR3 has 14 residues. The CDR3 protein is CASSLARTSYELYF. Written as DNA, the CDR3 is TGTGCCAGCAGCTTAGCTAGAACCTCCTACGAGCTGTACTTC.

The chain is built from TRBV11-2 and TRBJ2-3; possible D gene TRBD2, 6 bases. The germline V gene encodes CDR1 SGHAT and CDR2 FQNNGV. The ends were cut back, 8 bases at V and 0 bases at J, with 15 bases in the middle. This CDR3 spans 15 amino acids. CDR3: CASGLTSGSTDTQYF. In nucleotides, the CDR3 is TGTGCCAGCGGCCTAACGAGCGGGAGCACAGATACGCAGTATTTT.

This clonotype came up once. An end of the junction does not agree with germline; a read error may underlie this. The J gene is TRBJ2-5, the V gene TRBV6-1, with no clear D. The CDR3 is 16 residues long. Germline V gene data show CDR1 as MNHNS and CDR2 as SASEGT. The CDR3 reads CAGSAIFRIPQETQYF. The CDR3 nucleotides are TGTGCCGGCAGTGCAATATTTAGGATCCCCCAAGAGACCCAGTACTTC.

J is TRBJ1-5 and V is TRBV14, with D possibly being TRBD1 (5 bases). The CDR3 has 13 amino acids. V was clipped by 4 bases and J by 11 bases, with 15 bases between them. Germline loops: CDR1 SGHDN, CDR2 FVKESK. This CDR3 is CASSLGLRQSQHF. The CDR3, as DNA: TGTGCCAGCAGCCTGGGACTTCGGCAGTCCCAGCATTTT. Drawing the rest from reference TRBV14 and TRBJ1-5, the complete variable domain is EAGVTQFPSHSVIEKGQTVTLRCDPISGHDNLYWYRRVMGKEIKFLLHFVKESKQDESGMPNNRFLAERTGGTYSTLKVQPAELEDSGVYFCASSLGLRQSQHFGDGTRLSIL.

The rearrangement uses TRBV10-2 and TRBJ1-1; tentatively, D is TRBD1 (5 bases). V was shortened by 6 bases and J by 1 base, with 21 bases between the two germline ends. This CDR3 spans 17 amino acids. Per the germline V gene, CDR1 is WSHSY and CDR2 is SAAADI. The chain's CDR3 is CASRGGGLALPNTEAFF. The DNA of the CDR3 is TGCGCCAGCAGGGGGGGAGGGCTTGCACTACCGAACACTGAAGCTTTCTTT.

To note about this clonotype: The junction departs from the called germline gene at one end, perhaps through a read error. The chain joins TRBV5-4 to TRBJ2-5, with 10 nucleotides matching TRBD2. CDR3 length equals 15 residues. Germline CDR1 and CDR2: SGHNT and YYREEE (reference sequence). The CDR3 region is CVSSFTSGKVGTQYF. The CDR3, as DNA: TGTGTCAGCAGCTTTACTAGCGGGAAGGTGGGGACCCAGTACTTC.

Note on this clonotype: The junction departs from the called germline gene at one end, perhaps through a read error. The V call is TRBV11-2, the J call TRBJ2-2; possibly TRBD2 for D (5 bases). CDR3 length: 13 residues. The germline V gene encodes CDR1 SGHAT and CDR2 FQNNGV. The CDR3 loop is CTSNLDRTGELFF. The CDR3 DNA sequence: TGTACCAGCAACTTAGATAGGACTGGGGAGTTGTTCTTT. Based on the CDR3 plus reference TRBV11-2 and TRBJ2-2, the full variable domain is EAGVAQSPRYKIIEKRQSVAFWCNPISGHATLYWYQQILGQGPKLLIQFQNNGVVDDSQLPKDRFSAERLKGVDSTLKIQPAKLEDSAVYLCTSNLDRTGELFFGEGSRLTVL.

The chain employs TRBV28 and TRBJ1-1; TRBD1 matches at 8 bases. Unmatched junction bases numbered 8, after V lost 4 bases and J lost 4 bases. CDR3 length: 15 amino acids. Germline CDR1 MDHEN, CDR2 SYDVKM. The CDR3 DNA reads as TGTGCCAGCAGTTCTTTAGACAGGGGAGGCACTGAAGCTTTCTTT. This gives the protein CASSSLDRGGTEAFF.

A note on this clonotype: A single base separates this from a much larger clone, so it may be a read error. The V call is TRBV10-1, the J call TRBJ2-3, with D perhaps matching TRBD2 (5 bases). The CDR3 covers 15 residues. Germline CDR1 is WNHNN and CDR2 is SYGVQD (reference sequence). Trimming took 3 bases from V and 0 from J, leaving 10 bases between them. The CDR3 is CASSDQRRSTDTQYF. The CDR3 DNA reads TGCGCCAGCAGTGACCAGCGGCGTAGCACAGATACGCAGTATTTT.

As concerns this clonotype: This sequence may be a read error, since a much larger clone differs from it by one base. The rearrangement links TRBV6-5 to TRBJ1-4; D ambiguous. With 5 bases removed from V and 5 bases from J, the gap between germline ends came to 12 bases. The CDR3 totals 14 residues. Looked up from germline, CDR1 is MNHEY and CDR2 is SVGAGI. CDR3 in amino acids: CASSPRIANEKLFF. CDR3 nucleotides: TGTGCCAGCAGTCCCCGGATCGCGAATGAAAAACTGTTTTTT.

The rearrangement joins TRBV12-3 or TRBV12-4 to TRBJ2-5; a weak D match, TRBD2 (6 bases). Trimming removed 2 bases at V and 3 bases at J, with 16 bases between. The CDR3 is made up of 16 amino acids. The CDR3 DNA reads TGTGCCAGCAGTTTAAGGCAGGGAGGCGCGGAAGAGACCCAGTACTTC. As protein: CASSLRQGGAEETQYF.

Ten or more counts support this clonotype. V and J are TRBV6-6 and TRBJ2-1; D possibly corresponds to TRBD1 (5 bases). Trimming removed 2 bases from V and 2 bases from J, with 10 bases in between. The CDR3 spans 15 residues. CDR1 and CDR2 (germline): MNHNY, SVGAGI (reference sequence). CDR3 in amino acids: CASSYKGEPYNEQFF. CDR3 DNA: TGTGCCAGCAGTTACAAAGGGGAACCCTACAATGAGCAGTTCTTC.

Of note for this clonotype: A junction boundary mismatches the germline segment, possibly from a read error. The rearrangement links TRBV4-2 to TRBJ2-3, with a tentative D call TRBD2 (6 bases). Germline CDR1 reads LGHNA; CDR2 reads YNFKEQ. CDR3 length equals 19 residues. In DNA, the CDR3 is TGTGCCAGCAGCCAAGAGGTGGCTAGGCGGGGAGGCGTGACAGATATGCAGTATTTT. It yields the protein CASSQEVARRGGVTDMQYF.

In this sample, this clonotype turned up once. The junction departs from germline at one end; a sequencing error may be responsible. V gene TRBV11-2 combines with J gene TRBJ1-6; TRBD1 is a possible D gene (5 bases). The CDR3 has 16 residues. Germline CDR1 reads SGHAT; CDR2 reads FQNNGV. CDR3 region: CASSLEWGPNNSPLRF. CDR3 nucleotide sequence: TGTGCCAGCAGCTTGGAGTGGGGACCGAATAATTCACCCCTCCGCTTT.

As to this clonotype: A junction end diverges from the germline sequence, so it may reflect a read error. The chain couples TRBV6-5 to TRBJ2-7; a weak D match, TRBD1 (5 bases). The CDR3 has 14 amino acids. Germline lookup yields CDR1 MNHEY and CDR2 SVGAGI. This CDR3 reads CASSYQAGSYEHYF. CDR3 coding DNA: TGTGCCAGCAGTTACCAGGCAGGGTCCTACGAGCACTACTTC.

V and J are TRBV6-1 and TRBJ1-1; D is unclear. Trimming removed 6 bases from V and 1 base from J, with 15 bases in between. Germline lookup yields CDR1 MNHNS and CDR2 SASEGT. This CDR3 has 15 amino acids. The CDR3 spells CASRRILGTNTEAFF. CDR3 sequence (DNA): TGTGCCAGCAGAAGAATATTAGGAACGAACACTGAAGCTTTCTTT.